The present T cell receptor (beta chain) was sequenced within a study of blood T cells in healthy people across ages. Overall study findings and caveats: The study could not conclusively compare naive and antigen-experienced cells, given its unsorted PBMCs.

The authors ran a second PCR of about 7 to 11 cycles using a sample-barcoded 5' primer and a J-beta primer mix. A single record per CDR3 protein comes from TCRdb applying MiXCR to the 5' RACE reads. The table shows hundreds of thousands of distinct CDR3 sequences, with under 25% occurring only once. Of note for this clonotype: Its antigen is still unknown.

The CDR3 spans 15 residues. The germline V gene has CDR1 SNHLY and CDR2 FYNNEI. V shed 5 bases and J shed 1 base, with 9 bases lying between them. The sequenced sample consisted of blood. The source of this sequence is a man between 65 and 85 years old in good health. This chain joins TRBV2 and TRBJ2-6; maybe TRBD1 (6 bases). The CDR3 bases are TGTGCCAGCAGTAGGACAGCTTCTGGGGCCAACGTCCTGACTTTC. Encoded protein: CASSRTASGANVLTF.